These T cell receptor beta chains were read from a single sample in a study of post-analysis software for immune sequencing data. TCRdb re-analysed the PCR reads in MiXCR, keeping a single row per CDR3 protein. The repertoire consists of about 760,000 distinct CDR3 sequences, with 25% to 30% occurring once and the leading ten covering roughly 0.54%. The sequenced material came from blood. The origin of the receptors is a girl aged 10-17 years with multiple sclerosis. Both conserved end residues are part of each CDR3. Each record gives: V gene, CDR3 length, CDR3 protein.

v_call: TRBV3-1; cdr3_length: 16; cdr3_aa: CASSQDGGENTGERFF
v_call: TRBV7-2; cdr3_length: 14; cdr3_aa: CASSLGRISYEQYF
v_call: TRBV7-2; cdr3_length: 20; cdr3_aa: CASSLRVPRDRGSFGYEQYF
v_call: TRBV5-1; cdr3_length: 18; cdr3_aa: CASSRAGPSEEISYEQYF
v_call: TRBV6-5; cdr3_length: 14; cdr3_aa: CASSSGHSAYEQYF
v_call: TRBV5-4; cdr3_length: 14; cdr3_aa: CASNLGTGAYGYTF
v_call: TRBV2; cdr3_length: 14; cdr3_aa: CASSEWTGKETQYF
v_call: TRBV6-1; cdr3_length: 15; cdr3_aa: CASSELSGGPDTQYF
v_call: TRBV20-1; cdr3_length: 14; cdr3_aa: CSASKGLGNQPQHF
v_call: TRBV20-1; cdr3_length: 14; cdr3_aa: CSADYRRGDEKLFF
v_call: TRBV27; cdr3_length: 14; cdr3_aa: CASSAGVAKNIQYF
v_call: TRBV2; cdr3_length: 16; cdr3_aa: CASSDFATGERGEQYF
v_call: TRBV12-3/TRBV12-4; cdr3_length: 13; cdr3_aa: CASNRHGVVEQYF
v_call: TRBV5-1; cdr3_length: 14; cdr3_aa: CASSLGWGITEAFF
v_call: TRBV27; cdr3_length: 13; cdr3_aa: CATSRDSHTEAFF
v_call: TRBV10-3; cdr3_length: 12; cdr3_aa: CAISGLLDTQYF
v_call: TRBV20-1; cdr3_length: 14; cdr3_aa: CSARGEDGTAEQFF
v_call: TRBV6-5; cdr3_length: 13; cdr3_aa: CASSYLLNTEAFF
v_call: TRBV5-6; cdr3_length: 14; cdr3_aa: CTSSLGGRGKTQYF
v_call: TRBV10-3; cdr3_length: 16; cdr3_aa: CAINPTGGSVSYEQYF
v_call: TRBV28; cdr3_length: 15; cdr3_aa: CASSLVRAKSNEQFF
v_call: TRBV5-1; cdr3_length: 14; cdr3_aa: CASSLIRETDTQYF
v_call: TRBV20-1; cdr3_length: 14; cdr3_aa: CSATGRGGCQPQHF
v_call: TRBV7-9; cdr3_length: 16; cdr3_aa: CASSSSSGLGSYEQYF